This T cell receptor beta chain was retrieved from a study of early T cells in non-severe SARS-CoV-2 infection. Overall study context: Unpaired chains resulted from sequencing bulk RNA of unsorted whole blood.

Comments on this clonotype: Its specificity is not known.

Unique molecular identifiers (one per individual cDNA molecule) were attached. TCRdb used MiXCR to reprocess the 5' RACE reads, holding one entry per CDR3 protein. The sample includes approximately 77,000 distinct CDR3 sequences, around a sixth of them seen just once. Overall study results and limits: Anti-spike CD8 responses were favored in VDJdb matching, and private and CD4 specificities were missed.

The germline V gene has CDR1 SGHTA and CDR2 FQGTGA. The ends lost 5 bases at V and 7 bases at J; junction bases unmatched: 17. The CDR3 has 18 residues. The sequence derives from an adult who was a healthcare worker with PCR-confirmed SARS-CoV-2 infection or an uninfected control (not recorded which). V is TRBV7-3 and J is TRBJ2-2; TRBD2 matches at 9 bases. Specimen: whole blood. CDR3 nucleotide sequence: TGTGCCAGCAGCCCCTTACTCAGCGGGGGGCCCCACGACGGGGAGCTGTTTTTT. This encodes CASSPLLSGGPHDGELFF.